This T cell receptor (beta chain) was documented in a study of blood T cell repertoires in COVID-19. Whole-study context: Nucleic acid was either cDNA or gDNA, and it came from T cells, B-cell-depleted T cells, or PBMCs.

Here immunoSEQ multiplex PCR was the method, and the copy in TCRdb shows in-frame clones only, minus some. The data contain 9,500 to 15,000 clones, around 82% of them singletons. The CDR3 sequence is 13 residues long. V was cut by 4 bases and J by 1 base, with 7 bases left in between. This receptor was obtained from a woman in her fifties or sixties with acute or convalescent COVID-19. Sequenced input: peripheral blood. The chain employs TRBV12-3 or TRBV12-4 and TRBJ1-1; no definite D call. CDR3 amino acids: CASSSNWNTEAFF. The CDR3 DNA reads TGTGCCAGCAGTTCGAACTGGAACACTGAAGCTTTCTTT.